Detailed here is one T cell receptor (beta chain). Its antigen is unidentified. This CDR3 is 19 amino acids long. CDR1 and CDR2 from the germline V gene are MNHNS and SASEGT. The trim removed 6 bases at V and 0 bases at J, leaving 12 bases unmatched. In TCRdb, the reads were re-called with MiXCR into one record per CDR3 protein. The sample contains about half a million distinct CDR3 sequences, about 33% of which appear only once. The data originate from a study of T cell repertoires in cytomegalovirus infection. Study-wide background: Well-studied HLA-B-restricted epitopes and recently identified HLA-C-restricted epitopes of CMV were both used in the study. From public TCR beta signatures came an indication of both CMV infection and matching HLA type. Study findings and constraints: Carriers of CMV and the relevant HLA type were discriminated by public TCR beta frequency. Dominant in the ex vivo response were TCR beta clonotypes restricted by HLA-C and specific for CMV.

This specimen was cultured PBMCs, taken from culture after CMV antigen stimulation. This receptor was identified in a human donor in good health (CMV status not recorded). Some clones in this sample may be carry-over from other donors' samples. The chain has TRBV6-1 and TRBJ2-3; 13 bases fit TRBD2. The CDR3 coding sequence is TGTGCCAGCAGGGGGACTAGCGGGGAACGGACATTCAGCACAGATACGCAGTATTTT. As protein: CASRGTSGERTFSTDTQYF.